A single T cell receptor (beta chain) is shown here with its context. Its antigen is currently unknown. This sample is part of a study of post-analysis software for immune sequencing data. Study-wide background: Included among the disease courses, which were recorded for the cohort, were relapsing-remitting, secondary progressive and progressive-relapsing multiple sclerosis.

V gave up 6 bases and J gave up 2 bases; unmatched junction bases: 4. This CDR3 has 13 amino acids. From germline, CDR1 is SQVTM and CDR2 ANQGSEA. Incorporated into the TCR beta cDNA libraries were unique molecular identifiers, which served to reduce PCR and sequencing biases. Around 460,000 cDNA molecules came from roughly 0.93 to 9.6 million T cells. TCRdb redid the calling of the PCR reads with MiXCR, one entry per CDR3 protein. The sample includes fewer than 850,000 distinct CDR3 sequences, 40% to 55% of them seen just once. Overall study findings and caveats: By F measure, strong co-clustering occurred among samples prepared in the same batch. When patients were compared with controls, four to six TRBV segments were more frequent, TRBV5-6, TRBV5-1 and TRBV20-1 among them. Diversity measured as normalized Chao1 was significantly lower in multiple sclerosis patients than in controls.

The TCR originated in a girl aged 5 to 17 with multiple sclerosis. The V gene is TRBV29-1, the J gene TRBJ1-2; 9 bases map to TRBD1. Sequencing input: blood. The CDR3 loop reads CSVGTGQNYGYTF. CDR3 bases: TGCAGCGTCGGGACAGGGCAGAACTATGGCTACACCTTC.